Presented here are 29 T cell receptor beta chains from one specimen sequenced in a study of blood T cell repertoires in COVID-19. This table comes from immunoSEQ multiplex PCR, and its TCRdb copy is limited to in-frame clones, with some not included. Of roughly 220,000 clones in the sample, about 78% are singletons; the top ten hold around 5.1%. Material: peripheral blood. The receptors stem from a woman in her 70s with acute or convalescent COVID-19.

V gene TRBV5-4 combines with J gene TRBJ2-3; 13 bases align to TRBD2. Germline assignment: CDR1 SGHNT and CDR2 YYREEE (reference sequence). CDR3 size: 16 residues. The J segment lost 4 bases and the V segment lost 5 bases, leaving 7 bases of the junction unmatched. The CDR3, as DNA: TGTGCCAGCAGAAGGACTAGCGGGAGAAATCCAGATACGCAGTATTTT. Translating it yields CASRRTSGRNPDTQYF.

The chain has TRBV19 and TRBJ2-5; D gene uncertain. This CDR3 spans 13 amino acids. Germline CDR1 reads LNHDA; CDR2 reads SQIVND (reference sequence). V lost 5 bases and J lost 2, with 9 bases in between. The DNA of the CDR3 is TGTGCCAGTAGTTTAGCCAGACAAGAGACCCAGTACTTC. Its protein product is CASSLARQETQYF. Full variable domain (missing parts from reference TRBV19 and TRBJ2-5): DGGITQSPKYLFRKEGQNVTLSCEQNLNHDAMYWYRQDPGQGLRLIYYSQIVNDFQKGDIAEGYSVSREKKESFPLTVTSAQKNPTAFYLCASSLARQETQYFGPGTRLLVL.

This rearrangement joins TRBV6-5 to TRBJ2-7, with TRBD2 matching over 7 bases. CDR1 MNHEY and CDR2 SVGAGI come from the germline V gene. CDR3 length: 16 amino acids. The V segment lost 2 bases and the J segment 5 bases; nucleotides outside the gene matches: 12. CDR3 protein: CASSYGRAGVRDEQYF. Here the CDR3 DNA reads TGTGCCAGCAGTTACGGACGCGCGGGGGTCCGGGACGAGCAGTACTTC.

This clone was picked up one time. The V call is TRBV7-6, the J call TRBJ2-3; 8 bases are a match to TRBD2. J was trimmed by 2 bases and V by 7 bases; bases with no gene match: 8. This CDR3 comprises 15 residues. The V gene's germline CDR1 is SGHVS and CDR2 FNYEAQ. In DNA form, the CDR3 reads TGTGCCAGCACCCTAAGCGGGAGCACCACAGATACGCAGTATTTT. Residues: CASTLSGSTTDTQYF.

The chain employs TRBV3-1 (or the pseudogene TRBV3-2) and TRBJ1-2; D is perhaps TRBD1 (5 bases). V lost 6 bases and J lost 9, with 11 bases in between. The germline CDR1 and CDR2 sequences are LGHDT and YNNKEL (reference sequence). This CDR3 region has 11 residues. CDR3 nucleotides: TGTGCCAGCAGTCGCCAGGGTCGCTACACCTTC. Protein product: CASSRQGRYTF.

The CDR3 loop is CASSSGTGDLQPQHF. The CDR3 DNA follows: TGTGCCAGCAGTTCCGGGACAGGGGATTTGCAGCCCCAGCATTTT. The V call is TRBV28, the J call TRBJ1-5, with TRBD1 matching over 10 bases. V lost 4 bases to trimming and J lost 7 bases; unmatched junction nucleotides: 7. CDR3 length: 15 amino acids. The germline gives CDR1 MDHEN, CDR2 SYDVKM.

This chain connects TRBV7-2 to TRBJ2-3; 9 nucleotides match TRBD2. The germline V gene encodes CDR1 SGHTA and CDR2 FQGNSA. The J segment lost 6 bases and the V segment lost 2 bases, leaving 6 bases of the junction unmatched. This CDR3 comprises 15 residues. CDR3 nucleotide sequence: TGTGCCAGCAGCTTATTCGGGAGCGGGGGGGATACGCAGTATTTT. This codes for CASSLFGSGGDTQYF.

The rearrangement links TRBV7-6 to TRBJ2-5; weak D call: TRBD1 (6 bases). The V end was cut by 5 bases, the J end by 0 bases, with 13 bases between. The CDR3 loop spans 15 amino acids. The germline CDR1 and CDR2 sequences are SGHVS and FNYEAQ. CDR3 sequence: CASSPQQGHQETQYF. CDR3 sequence (DNA): TGTGCCAGCAGCCCCCAACAGGGCCACCAAGAGACCCAGTACTTC.

The chain links TRBV7-2 to TRBJ2-5, with D perhaps matching TRBD1 (5 bases). This CDR3 is 14 amino acids long. In germline, CDR1 is SGHTA, CDR2 FQGNSA. V was clipped by 2 bases and J by 4 bases, with 11 bases between them. In DNA form, the CDR3 reads TGTGCCAGCAGCTTATTGGGGCATGGAGAGACCCAGTACTTC. It specifies CASSLLGHGETQYF.

Details on this clone: The junction and the germline gene differ at one end; a read error may be behind it. J is TRBJ1-1 and V is TRBV18; 7 bases are a match to TRBD1. CDR1 is KGHSH, CDR2 LQKENI, per germline. The CDR3 length is 14 residues. The CDR3 loop reads CASSPRLRDSEAFF. The DNA of the CDR3 is TGTGCCAGCTCCCCACGACTCCGGGACAGTGAAGCTTTCTTT.

This clone was seen a handful of times. The rearrangement links TRBV5-6 to TRBJ2-1, with D possibly matching TRBD2 (5 bases). The V end lost 4 bases, the J end lost 5 bases, and 13 bases lay between the germline ends. This CDR3 contains 14 residues. Germline CDR1 is SGHDT and CDR2 is YYEEEE. The CDR3 nucleotides read TGTGCCAGCAGCCGAGGAGGCAGTAACAATGAGCAGTTCTTC. This encodes CASSRGGSNNEQFF.

The chain has TRBV7-2 and TRBJ1-1; D remains ambiguous. Per the germline V gene, CDR1 is SGHTA and CDR2 is FQGNSA. V was trimmed by 5 bases and J by 9 bases, leaving 16 bases between them. This CDR3 spans 13 amino acids. As DNA, the CDR3 is TGTGCCAGCAGCCCAGAGTCGGGTTTGAAAGCTTTCTTT. It is translated as CASSPESGLKAFF.

The genes are TRBV6-2 or TRBV6-3 and TRBJ1-4; maybe TRBD1 (6 bases). The CDR3 is 13 residues long. V lost 5 bases and J lost 11, with 15 bases in between. From germline, CDR1 is MNHEY and CDR2 SVGEGT. The CDR3 spells CASSTLQGGKLFF. CDR3 sequence (DNA): TGTGCCAGCAGTACCCTACAGGGAGGGAAACTGTTTTTT.

Points on this clone: Other DNA sequences within the sample encode an identical CDR3. The chain has TRBV19 and TRBJ1-1; D ambiguous. This CDR3 comprises 12 residues. In germline, CDR1 is LNHDA, CDR2 SQIVND (reference sequence). V lost 3 bases, J lost 7 bases, and 9 bases lay in between. CDR3 coding DNA: TGTGCCAGTAGTATGGGAGGGATTGAAGCTTTCTTT. Amino acids: CASSMGGIEAFF.

This chain connects TRBV6-5 to TRBJ2-5; 8 bases match TRBD2. V was pared by 6 bases and J by 3 bases, with 6 bases of the junction left unmatched. The CDR3 covers 14 residues. Germline V gives CDR1 MNHEY, CDR2 SVGAGI. The CDR3 nucleotides read TGTGCCAGCAGACCCGGGGGGGTCGAAGAGACCCAGTACTTC. Translated: CASRPGGVEETQYF.

The chain is built from TRBV18 and TRBJ1-5, with TRBD1 matching 9 bases. Germline V gives CDR1 KGHSH, CDR2 LQKENI. This CDR3 has 15 amino acids. Trimming at V came to 3 bases and at J to 3 bases, leaving 3 bases not matched to a gene. CDR3 amino acids: CASSPGQGFNQPQHF. The CDR3 DNA reads as TGTGCCAGCTCACCGGGACAGGGCTTCAATCAGCCCCAGCATTTT.

This clone was observed once. The chain couples TRBV7-9 to TRBJ2-1; 7 bases line up with TRBD2. Germline assignment: CDR1 SEHNR and CDR2 FQNEAQ (reference sequence). V shed 5 bases and J 0 bases; nucleotides not matched to a gene: 13. This CDR3 contains 18 residues. As DNA, the CDR3 is TGTGCCAGCAGCCTTTGGGGAGGGCCCTCACTCTCCTACAATGAGCAGTTCTTC. Its protein product is CASSLWGGPSLSYNEQFF.

The chain recombines TRBV4-1 with TRBJ1-3; D is undetermined. CDR1 is MGHRA, CDR2 YSYEKL, per germline. V was trimmed by 1 base and J by 4 bases, leaving 8 bases between them. The CDR3 runs 14 residues. The CDR3 here is CASSQVAMGNTIYF. As DNA, the CDR3 is TGCGCCAGCAGCCAAGTAGCCATGGGAAACACCATATATTTT.

This clone has a handful of counts. The rearrangement links TRBV29-1 to TRBJ2-2; 9 positions agree with TRBD1. CDR3 length equals 14 residues. Germline CDR1 SQVTM, CDR2 ANQGSEA. The trim removed 4 bases at V and 7 bases at J, leaving 7 bases unmatched. As DNA, the CDR3 is TGCAGCGTTGGAGGGGGACAGGGCGGCGGGGAGCTGTTTTTT. Encoded protein: CSVGGGQGGGELFF.

The chain is built from TRBV11-1 and TRBJ2-3; 8 nucleotides align to TRBD2. CDR3 length: 14 residues. The trim removed 5 bases at V and 1 base at J, leaving 2 bases unmatched. Germline-derived CDR1 and CDR2 are SGHAT and FQDESV (reference sequence). The CDR3 coding sequence is TGTGCCAGCAGCGCGGGGGGAGGCACAGATACGCAGTATTTT. Protein: CASSAGGGTDTQYF.

The genes are TRBV4-2 and TRBJ2-3; 9 bases map to TRBD2. The CDR3 has 17 residues. After removal of 0 bases from V and 0 bases from J, the junction contained 4 bases not matched to a gene. The germline CDR1 and CDR2 sequences are LGHNA and YNFKEQ. CDR3 DNA sequence: TGTGCCAGCAGCCAAGAAGGAACTAGCGGGAGCACAGATACGCAGTATTTT. The encoded protein is CASSQEGTSGSTDTQYF.

This chain links TRBV15 with TRBJ2-2; 8 bases are a match to TRBD2. V lost 4 bases and J lost 7; bases outside the gene matches: 14. Looked up from germline, CDR1 is LNHNV and CDR2 is YYDKDF (reference sequence). The CDR3 covers 17 residues. CDR3 amino acids: CATSNLGGISGDGELFF. In nucleotides, the CDR3 is TGTGCCACCAGCAATTTAGGGGGAATTAGCGGGGACGGGGAGCTGTTTTTT.

This clone has more than one count but fewer than ten. The chain joins TRBV5-1 to TRBJ2-4; TRBD2 is a possible D gene (5 bases). The CDR3 extends over 16 amino acids. The germline gives CDR1 SGHRS, CDR2 YFSETQ. V was clipped by 4 bases and J by 7 bases, with 21 bases between them. The CDR3 protein is CASSPTGSRGSNIQYF. The CDR3 region has the DNA TGCGCCAGCAGCCCGACGGGTTCCCGGGGATCGAACATTCAGTACTTC.

V usage is TRBV19 and J usage is TRBJ2-5, with D possibly matching TRBD1 (5 bases). The CDR3 consists of 13 residues. V was pared by 7 bases and J by 1 base, with 10 bases between. Looked up from germline, CDR1 is LNHDA and CDR2 is SQIVND (reference sequence). This CDR3 is CASNMGLQETQYF. The CDR3 region has the DNA TGTGCCAGTAACATGGGGCTCCAAGAGACCCAGTACTTC.

The V and J genes are TRBV4-2 and TRBJ2-1; D is undetermined. The CDR3 runs 15 residues. Trimming left V 4 bases short and J 2 bases short, with 12 bases between. Germline V gives CDR1 LGHNA, CDR2 YNFKEQ. In DNA form, the CDR3 reads TGTGCCAGCAGCCGAGTCGGTACTCCCTACAATGAGCAGTTCTTC. Protein sequence: CASSRVGTPYNEQFF.

The chain joins TRBV30 to TRBJ1-2; tentatively, D is TRBD1 (5 bases). The CDR3 length is 11 residues. Germline V gene lookup returns CDR1 GTSNPN and CDR2 SVGIG (reference sequence). The V gene lost 0 bases and the J gene lost 7 bases, with 6 bases spanning the gap. CDR3 DNA sequence: TGTGCCTGGAGTGTGGGGGGTGGCTACACCTTC. It translates to CAWSVGGGYTF.

About this clone itself: An end of the junction differs from the germline gene, which may be a read error. The rearrangement joins TRBV9 to TRBJ1-1, with TRBD1 matching over 8 bases. Germline CDR1 is SGDLS and CDR2 is YYNGEE. There are 14 residues in the CDR3. DNA for the CDR3: TGTGCCAGCAGCGAAAGACAGGGGAACATTGAAGCTTTCTTT. It translates to CASSERQGNIEAFF.

This clone was picked up a small number of times. The chain is built from TRBV7-2 and TRBJ1-1, with 8 bases matching TRBD1. The V gene end was trimmed by 1 base and the J gene end by 5 bases; junction bases not matched to a gene: 6. The CDR3 length is 15 residues. CDR1 SGHTA and CDR2 FQGNSA come from the germline V gene. CDR3 sequence reads: CASSLEQGARTEAFF. DNA of the CDR3: TGTGCCAGCAGCTTAGAGCAGGGGGCGAGGACTGAAGCTTTCTTT.

The chain has TRBV19 and TRBJ2-1, with 10 nucleotides matching TRBD2. The CDR3 is 15 amino acids. Looked up from germline, CDR1 is LNHDA and CDR2 is SQIVND (reference sequence). Germline trimming cut 5 bases from V and 8 bases from J; bases unmatched to any gene: 9. The chain's CDR3 is CASSLILAGYDEQFF. DNA of the CDR3: TGTGCCAGTAGTCTTATACTAGCGGGATATGATGAGCAGTTCTTC.